The 3 T cell receptor beta chains below were found in one sample sequenced in a study of blood T cell repertoires in COVID-19. Libraries were prepared by immunoSEQ multiplex PCR; TCRdb keeps only in-frame clonotypes and omits some of them. The sample has hundreds of thousands of clones, more than 70% seen once. Input material: peripheral blood. Every receptor here comes from a woman aged 25 to 39 who had recovered from COVID-19.

The V gene is TRBV19, the J gene TRBJ1-5; 8 nucleotides align to TRBD1. This CDR3 comprises 15 residues. Trimming at V came to 5 bases and at J to 2 bases, leaving 5 bases not matched to a gene. In germline, CDR1 is LNHDA, CDR2 SQIVND (reference sequence). In nucleotides, the CDR3 is TGTGCCAGTAGTTCGACAGGGGCGGGCAATCAGCCCCAGCATTTT. Translation: CASSSTGAGNQPQHF.

The chain uses TRBV4-3 and TRBJ2-2; TRBD2 matches 7 bases. There are 15 residues in the CDR3. CDR1 is LGHNA, CDR2 YSLEER, per germline. V trimming: 0 bases; J trimming: 8 bases; junction bases outside the gene matches: 6. The CDR3 loop is CASSQDAGRGGELFF. Written as DNA, the CDR3 is TGCGCCAGCAGCCAAGATGCAGGGAGGGGTGGGGAGCTGTTTTTT.

The chain uses TRBV16 and TRBJ2-3; TRBD1 aligns across 9 bases. This CDR3 is built from 18 residues. With 1 base clipped from V and 0 bases from J, the junction kept 8 bases outside the gene matches. Germline CDR1 and CDR2: KGHSY and FQNENV. CDR3 sequence: CASSQWVVGQGSTDTQYF. The CDR3 DNA reads TGTGCCAGCAGCCAATGGGTAGTGGGACAGGGAAGCACAGATACGCAGTATTTT.